These 14 T cell receptor beta chains share one sample of origin, sequenced in a study of post-analysis software for immune sequencing data. Broader study findings: The study found TRBV5-6, TRBV5-1 and TRBV20-1 among a few TRBV segments more frequent in patients than controls.

Their cognate antigens are unknown. The library was made from cDNA and included unique molecular identifiers. TCRdb re-called the PCR reads with MiXCR, one entry per CDR3 protein. Of 750,000 to 900,000 distinct CDR3 sequences in the sample, approximately 44% were seen once. Material for sequencing was blood. These receptor sequences come from a girl aged 5 to 17 with multiple sclerosis.

The chain has TRBV6-6 and TRBJ1-1, with D tentatively TRBD1 (6 bases). V dropped 6 bases and J dropped 1 base, with 15 bases sitting between them. The CDR3 sequence is 15 residues long. Per germline, CDR1 MNHNY and CDR2 SVGAGI (reference sequence). The CDR3 sequence: CASSPARGANTEAFF. In nucleotides, the CDR3 is TGTGCCAGCAGCCCCGCAAGGGGGGCGAACACTGAAGCTTTCTTT.

The chain employs TRBV27 and TRBJ1-5, with D uncertain. CDR3 length: 13 residues. Trimming stripped 3 bases from V and 3 bases from J, with 6 bases between. The V gene's germline CDR1 is MNHEY and CDR2 SMNVEV (reference sequence). For the CDR3, the DNA is TGTGCCAGCAGTTTGGTACCCAATCAGCCCCAGCATTTT. It yields the protein CASSLVPNQPQHF.

The chain is built from TRBV20-1 and TRBJ2-3; the D is unclear. Germline CDR1 is DFQATT and CDR2 is SNEGSKA (reference sequence). Trimming took off 7 bases at V and 2 bases at J, with 10 bases between the two ends. The CDR3 consists of 12 residues. CDR3: CSDRAPTDTQYF. The CDR3 nucleotides are TGCAGTGATCGAGCCCCCACAGATACGCAGTATTTT.

The gene calls are TRBV29-1 and TRBJ2-7; D could derive from TRBD1 or TRBD2 (5 bases each). Germline values: CDR1 SQVTM, CDR2 ANQGSEA. CDR3 length equals 14 residues. Trimming stripped 3 bases from V and 3 bases from J, with 15 bases between. The CDR3 reads CSVERGTSGYEQYF. The CDR3 coding sequence is TGCAGCGTTGAGAGAGGGACCTCCGGCTACGAGCAGTACTTC.

Only a few counts were recorded for this clonotype. The chain employs TRBV10-3 and TRBJ2-7, with TRBD2 as a possible D gene (5 bases). The CDR3 has 14 amino acids. CDR1 and CDR2 (germline): ENHRY, SYGVKD. The ends were cut back, 5 bases at V and 3 bases at J, with 14 bases in the middle. CDR3 residues: CAISPAQRYYEQYF. The CDR3 nucleotides are TGTGCCATCAGTCCGGCGCAGCGGTACTACGAGCAGTACTTC.

The chain uses TRBV20-1 and TRBJ1-5, with D tentatively TRBD1 (5 bases). This CDR3 contains 13 residues. The germline CDR1 and CDR2 sequences are DFQATT and SNEGSKA (reference sequence). V gave up 3 bases and J gave up 3 bases, with 9 bases separating them. This CDR3 reads CSASSDTNQPQHF. The CDR3 region has the DNA TGCAGTGCTAGTTCGGACACCAATCAGCCCCAGCATTTT.

This clonotype was seen at least ten times. The chain joins TRBV12-3 or TRBV12-4 to TRBJ1-2; possibly TRBD1 for D (5 bases). The CDR3 totals 12 residues. Trimming took 6 bases from V and 5 from J, leaving 10 bases between them. CDR3 sequence reads: CASSGTAYGYTF. The CDR3 DNA reads as TGTGCCAGCAGCGGGACGGCGTATGGCTACACCTTC.

This clonotype was seen only a few times. This chain links TRBV28 with TRBJ2-7; D possibly corresponds to TRBD1 (7 bases). Looked up from germline, CDR1 is MDHEN and CDR2 is SYDVKM. The CDR3 length is 14 residues. V was clipped by 6 bases and J by 1 base, with 13 bases between them. The CDR3 bases are TGTGCCAGCAGGGAGACAGGGAGGTCCTACGAGCAGTACTTC. Translated: CASRETGRSYEQYF. Filled out from reference TRBV28 and TRBJ2-7, the complete variable domain reads DVKVTQSSRYLVKRTGEKVFLECVQDMDHENMFWYRQDPGLGLRLIYFSYDVKMKEKGDIPEGYSVSREKKERFSLILESASTNQTSMYLCASRETGRSYEQYFGPGTRLTVT.

This clonotype came up a few times. The V call is TRBV20-1, the J call TRBJ2-2; tentative D call: TRBD2 (5 bases). Trimming left V 3 bases short and J 3 bases short, with 17 bases between. The CDR3 runs to 16 residues. Germline CDR1 and CDR2: DFQATT and SNEGSKA (reference sequence). The DNA for the CDR3 is TGCAGTGCTAGGGGGTTAGCGTTCGGGGACACCGGGGAGCTGTTTTTT. Its translation: CSARGLAFGDTGELFF.

This clonotype was picked up a small number of times. The rearrangement uses TRBV6-5 and TRBJ1-2; D is perhaps TRBD1 (6 bases). The CDR3 is 17 residues long. CDR1 is MNHEY and CDR2 is SVGAGI in the germline V gene. The germline V and J ends were trimmed by 3 bases and 7 bases, with 24 bases remaining between them. The CDR3 DNA follows: TGTGCCAGCAGTTATTTAGGGGGGGCCCCGTTGGGGAGTGGCTACACCTTC. It encodes CASSYLGGAPLGSGYTF.

This clonotype was observed a handful of times. The rearrangement joins TRBV4-3 to TRBJ2-3; possibly TRBD2 for D (5 bases). V was cut by 1 base and J by 5 bases, with 10 bases left in between. The CDR3 has 14 amino acids. The germline V gene has CDR1 LGHNA and CDR2 YSLEER. CDR3: CASSQGTLGDTQYF. DNA of the CDR3: TGCGCCAGCAGCCAAGGGACTTTGGGAGATACGCAGTATTTT.

This chain uses TRBV3-1 with TRBJ2-5; perhaps TRBD2 as D (6 bases). CDR1 and CDR2 (germline): LGHDT, YNNKEL (reference sequence). The CDR3 is 17 residues long. Trimming left V 2 bases short and J 3 bases short, with 19 bases between. The CDR3 region is CASSQIWGEGGKETQYF. The CDR3 nucleotides are TGTGCCAGCAGCCAAATTTGGGGCGAGGGAGGCAAAGAGACCCAGTACTTC.

The sample holds one count of this clonotype. The rearrangement uses TRBV29-1 and TRBJ2-3; the match to TRBD2 covers 10 bases. The V gene end was trimmed by 8 bases and the J gene end by 4 bases; junction bases not matched to a gene: 3. The CDR3 has 12 amino acids. In germline, CDR1 is SQVTM, CDR2 ANQGSEA. This CDR3 reads CSLLAGADTQYF. The CDR3 region has the DNA TGCAGCTTGCTAGCGGGAGCAGATACGCAGTATTTT.

This clonotype has more than one count but fewer than ten. The chain couples TRBV6-1 to TRBJ2-7, with 8 bases identical to TRBD2. Judging by the DNA end, TRBJ2-5 fits better; the J call may be wrong. Germline CDR1 is MNHNS and CDR2 is SASEGT. The CDR3 contains 15 residues. CDR3 DNA: TGTGCCAGCAGTGAAGCGCGCCTAGCGGGAGAGACCCAGTACTTC. Residues: CASSEARLAGETQYF.